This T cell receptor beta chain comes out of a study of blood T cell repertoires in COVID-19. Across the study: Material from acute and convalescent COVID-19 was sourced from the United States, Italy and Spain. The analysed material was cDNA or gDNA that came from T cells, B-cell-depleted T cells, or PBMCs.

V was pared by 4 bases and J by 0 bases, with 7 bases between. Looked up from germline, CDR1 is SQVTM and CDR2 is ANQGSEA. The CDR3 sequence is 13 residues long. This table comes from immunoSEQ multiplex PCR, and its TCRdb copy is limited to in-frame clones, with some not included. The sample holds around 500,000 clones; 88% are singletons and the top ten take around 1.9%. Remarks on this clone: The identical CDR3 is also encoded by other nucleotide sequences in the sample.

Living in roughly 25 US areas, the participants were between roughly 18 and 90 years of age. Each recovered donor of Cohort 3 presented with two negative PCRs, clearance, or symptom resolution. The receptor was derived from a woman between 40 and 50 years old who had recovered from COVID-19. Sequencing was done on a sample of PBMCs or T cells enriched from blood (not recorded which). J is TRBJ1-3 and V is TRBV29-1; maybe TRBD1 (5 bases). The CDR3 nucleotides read TGCAGCGTTGCGGGGGGCTCTGGAAACACCATATATTTT. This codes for CSVAGGSGNTIYF.